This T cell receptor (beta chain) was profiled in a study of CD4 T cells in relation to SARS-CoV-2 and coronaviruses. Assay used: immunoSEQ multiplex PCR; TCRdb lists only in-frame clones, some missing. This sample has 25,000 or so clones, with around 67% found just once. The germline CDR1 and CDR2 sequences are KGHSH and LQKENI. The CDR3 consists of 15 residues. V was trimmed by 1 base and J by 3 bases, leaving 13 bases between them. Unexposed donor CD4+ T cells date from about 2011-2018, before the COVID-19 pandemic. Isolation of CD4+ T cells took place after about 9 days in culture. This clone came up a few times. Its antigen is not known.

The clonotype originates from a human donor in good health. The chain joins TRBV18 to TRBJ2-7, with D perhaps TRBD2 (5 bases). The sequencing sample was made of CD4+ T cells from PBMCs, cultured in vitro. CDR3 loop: CASSPLATADYEQYF. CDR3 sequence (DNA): TGTGCCAGCTCACCACTGGCCACAGCGGACTACGAGCAGTACTTC.